Listed here are 30 T cell receptor beta chains from one sample, sequenced in a study of OX40 agonist ivuxolimab in advanced cancers. The library was generated by the immunoSEQ multiplex PCR assay. This immuneACCESS table, as held by TCRdb, lists in-frame sequences with V and J called but not all clones. Of the missing ones, under half trace to an unresolved V gene in checked studies; the others have no known cause. The sample records 65,000 to 95,000 clones, more than 80% of which are singletons. Together, the top ten hold 9% to 10% of the sample. The sequences come from CD4+ or CD8+ T cells sorted from blood, collected in a trial of the OX40 agonist ivuxolimab. The source of these receptors is an adult with an advanced solid tumor such as melanoma, head and neck, liver or kidney cancer.

The chain employs TRBV19 and TRBJ2-1; 9 nucleotides agree with TRBD2. Germline values: CDR1 LNHDA, CDR2 SQIVND (reference sequence). The CDR3 runs to 15 residues. V lost 7 bases to trimming and J lost 5 bases; unmatched junction nucleotides: 9. CDR3 nucleotides: TGTGCCAGTACCCCCGGGGCTAGCGGGAACAATGAGCAGTTCTTC. Translating it yields CASTPGASGNNEQFF. Combining the CDR3 with reference TRBV19 and TRBJ2-1 gives the whole variable domain DGGITQSPKYLFRKEGQNVTLSCEQNLNHDAMYWYRQDPGQGLRLIYYSQIVNDFQKGDIAEGYSVSREKKESFPLTVTSAQKNPTAFYLCASTPGASGNNEQFFGPGTRLTVL.

The CDR3: CASRVGQGTDTQYF. For the CDR3, the DNA is TGTGCCAGCAGGGTTGGACAGGGCACAGATACGCAGTATTTT. V gene TRBV6-1 combines with J gene TRBJ2-3, with 7 bases matching TRBD1. The germline gives CDR1 MNHNS, CDR2 SASEGT. CDR3 size: 14 residues. The V and J ends lost 6 bases and 1 base, in that order; junction bases with no gene match: 4.

The chain recombines TRBV29-1 with TRBJ2-2; possible D gene TRBD1, 6 bases. In germline, CDR1 is SQVTM, CDR2 ANQGSEA. This CDR3 region has 15 residues. Trimming stripped 4 bases from V and 1 base from J, with 13 bases between. The chain's CDR3 is CSVGRSTGNTGELFF. CDR3 sequence (DNA): TGCAGCGTTGGGAGGTCGACAGGGAACACCGGGGAGCTGTTTTTT.

V is TRBV28 and J is TRBJ2-6, with TRBD1 as a possible D gene (5 bases). From germline, CDR1 is MDHEN and CDR2 SYDVKM. This CDR3 contains 17 residues. Trimming left V 5 bases short and J 2 bases short, with 16 bases between. For the CDR3, the DNA is TGTGCCAGCAGTCAGGGTAGCTCTTTTACTGGGGCCAACGTCCTGACTTTC. It specifies CASSQGSSFTGANVLTF.

The V call is TRBV5-1, the J call TRBJ1-3, with D tentatively TRBD1 (5 bases). This CDR3 has 17 residues. With 4 bases removed from V and 4 bases from J, the gap between germline ends came to 21 bases. CDR1 SGHRS and CDR2 YFSETQ come from the germline V gene. The CDR3 loop is CASSLSSGGVRGNTIYF. The CDR3 region has the DNA TGCGCCAGCAGCCTTTCCTCGGGGGGAGTGAGAGGAAACACCATATATTTT.

The chain employs TRBV7-3 and TRBJ2-1; 10 bases line up with TRBD2. After removal of 3 bases from V and 0 bases from J, the junction contained 8 bases not matched to a gene. The germline CDR1 and CDR2 sequences are SGHTA and FQGTGA. The CDR3 extends over 18 amino acids. CDR3 loop: CASSLLAGVTSSYNEQFF. The DNA for the CDR3 is TGTGCCAGCAGCTTGCTAGCGGGAGTCACGAGCTCCTACAATGAGCAGTTCTTC.

V gene TRBV25-1 combines with J gene TRBJ2-1, with D unclear. Germline values: CDR1 MGHDK, CDR2 SYGVNS. Trimming shortened V by 2 bases and J by 4 bases, and 9 bases separated the two germline ends. CDR3 length: 14 residues. The CDR3 DNA reads TGTGCCAGCAGTGAAAGGAACAGATACAATGAGCAGTTCTTC. Translated: CASSERNRYNEQFF.

J is TRBJ1-6 and V is TRBV5-1; unclear D gene. V dropped 3 bases and J dropped 6 bases, with 16 bases sitting between them. Germline assignment: CDR1 SGHRS and CDR2 YFSETQ. The CDR3 runs 16 residues. The CDR3 reads CASSSSKIVPNSPLHF. CDR3 sequence (DNA): TGCGCCAGCAGCTCCTCCAAGATAGTCCCTAATTCACCCCTCCACTTT.

V is TRBV7-9 and J is TRBJ2-3, with D unresolved. Trimming stripped 10 bases from V and 6 bases from J, with 8 bases between. The CDR3 has 10 amino acids. Germline loops: CDR1 SEHNR, CDR2 FQNEAQ (reference sequence). Here the CDR3 DNA reads TGTGCCATCAGGACGGATACGCAGTATTTT. Its protein product is CAIRTDTQYF.

The chain links TRBV11-1 to TRBJ2-1; weak D call: TRBD2 (5 bases). The germline V and J ends were trimmed by 5 bases and 6 bases, with 23 bases remaining between them. The CDR3 runs 17 residues. Germline V gives CDR1 SGHAT, CDR2 FQDESV (reference sequence). CDR3 in amino acids: CASSQAGGPLHGNEQFF. The DNA of the CDR3 is TGTGCCAGCAGCCAAGCCGGAGGTCCCTTGCACGGCAATGAGCAGTTCTTC.

The rearrangement joins TRBV6-1 to TRBJ2-1, with 9 bases identical to TRBD2. Germline V gene sequence: CDR1 MNHNS, CDR2 SASEGT. This CDR3 contains 17 residues. The junction had 5 bases not matched to a gene; V was cut back by 2 bases and J by 0 bases. CDR3 DNA: TGTGCCAGCAGTGAAAGGATTAGCGGGAGCTCCTACAATGAGCAGTTCTTC. Translated: CASSERISGSSYNEQFF.

This chain uses TRBV6-6 with TRBJ2-5; perhaps TRBD2 as D (6 bases). This CDR3 spans 12 amino acids. V lost 4 bases and J 4 bases, leaving 7 bases between the germline ends. Germline CDR1 reads MNHNY; CDR2 reads SVGAGI (reference sequence). DNA of the CDR3: TGTGCCAGCAGTTCACTAGCAGAGACCCAGTACTTC. Translated, it gives CASSSLAETQYF.

The chain carries TRBV2 and TRBJ1-6; TRBD1 might be the D (5 bases). This CDR3 region has 14 residues. V was shortened by 5 bases and J by 7 bases, with 12 bases between the two germline ends. Per the germline V gene, CDR1 is SNHLY and CDR2 is FYNNEI. The CDR3 bases are TGTGCCAGCAGTACCCGACAGCTCAATTCACCCCTCCACTTT. This codes for CASSTRQLNSPLHF.

The chain is built from TRBV7-2 and TRBJ1-4; D ambiguous. CDR1 and CDR2 (germline): SGHTA, FQGNSA. Between the trimmed V and J ends, which lost 6 bases and 5 bases, there was a span of 7 bases. The CDR3 runs to 12 residues. The CDR3 region has the DNA TGTGCCAGCAGTACTAAAAATGAAAAACTGTTTTTT. Protein sequence: CASSTKNEKLFF.

This sequence joins TRBV18 and TRBJ1-1, with 10 bases matching TRBD1. Losses at the gene ends were 5 bases for V and 3 bases for J; bases not matched to a gene: 3. The CDR3 has 14 amino acids. Germline loops: CDR1 KGHSH, CDR2 LQKENI. Here the CDR3 reads CASSSGTGDTEAFF. CDR3 in DNA: TGTGCCAGCTCATCCGGGACAGGGGACACTGAAGCTTTCTTT.

The chain links TRBV28 to TRBJ2-7, with D tentatively TRBD2 (5 bases). This CDR3 is 14 amino acids long. Per germline, CDR1 MDHEN and CDR2 SYDVKM. V lost 8 bases, J lost 3 bases, and 17 bases lay in between. CDR3 DNA sequence: TGTGCCAGCCTATGGCGGGCAAGCCGCTACGAGCAGTACTTC. It codes for CASLWRASRYEQYF.

CDR3 DNA: TGTGCCAGCTCCCCCCAGAGGGCTATTCTCTATAATTCACCCCTCCACTTT. It translates to CASSPQRAILYNSPLHF. The chain employs TRBV18 and TRBJ1-6; no definite D call. The CDR3 contains 17 residues. Germline values: CDR1 KGHSH, CDR2 LQKENI. Deletions cut 6 bases from V and 3 bases from J, with 18 bases between.

The V and J genes are TRBV11-1 and TRBJ2-1, with 7 bases aligning to TRBD1. The CDR3 is made up of 18 amino acids. Germline V CDR1 and CDR2: SGHAT, FQDESV (reference sequence). The trim removed 2 bases at V and 0 bases at J, leaving 10 bases unmatched. The CDR3 nucleotides read TGTGCCAGCAGCTTAAACCCGGGACAGAGGAGCTCCTACAATGAGCAGTTCTTC. This sequence encodes CASSLNPGQRSSYNEQFF.

This clone was counted between two and nine times. The chain couples TRBV5-5 to TRBJ1-1; 7 bases are shared with TRBD1. Germline V CDR1 and CDR2: SGHKS, YYEKEE (reference sequence). The CDR3 is made up of 13 amino acids. V dropped 4 bases and J dropped 5; count of bases not matched to a gene: 5. Here the CDR3 reads CASSLTGVTEAFF. CDR3 sequence (DNA): TGTGCCAGCAGCCTTACAGGGGTTACTGAAGCTTTCTTT.

The V and J genes are TRBV4-1 and TRBJ2-7; 7 nucleotides match TRBD1. Trimming cost V 3 bases and J 7 bases; bases outside gene matches: 12. There are 15 residues in the CDR3. Germline V gives CDR1 MGHRA, CDR2 YSYEKL. The CDR3, as DNA: TGCGCCAGCAGCCATATAGGACAGGAAGGAGCTGAGCAGTACTTC. Its translation is CASSHIGQEGAEQYF.

The V call is TRBV11-3, the J call TRBJ2-1, with TRBD2 identical over 8 bases. Germline V gene sequence: CDR1 SGHNT, CDR2 YENEEA. The CDR3 runs 17 residues. V dropped 4 bases and J dropped 7; count of bases not matched to a gene: 15. The CDR3 DNA is TGTGCCAGCAGCTCCACTAGCACTAGCGGAACAAAGAATGAGCAGTTCTTC. It specifies CASSSTSTSGTKNEQFF.

The chain couples TRBV5-1 to TRBJ1-1, with D possibly TRBD1 on 5 matching bases. The CDR3 spans 16 residues. V was cut by 4 bases and J by 3 bases, with 19 bases left in between. Germline-derived CDR1 and CDR2 are SGHRS and YFSETQ. The CDR3 nucleotides read TGCGCCAGCAGCCAAGGGAGGGCAGGGATTCACACTGAAGCTTTCTTT. It yields the protein CASSQGRAGIHTEAFF. The full variable domain, with the rest looked up from reference TRBV5-1 and TRBJ1-1, is KAGVTQTPRYLIKTRGQQVTLSCSPISGHRSVSWYQQTPGQGLQFLFEYFSETQRNKGNFPGRFSGRQFSNSRSEMNVSTLELGDSALYLCASSQGRAGIHTEAFFGQGTRLTVV.

V is TRBV5-8 and J is TRBJ2-2; 7 bases fit TRBD1. With 1 base clipped from V and 3 bases from J, the junction kept 6 bases outside the gene matches. The CDR3 consists of 16 residues. Germline CDR1 and CDR2: SGHTS and YDEGEE. In DNA, the CDR3 is TGTGCCAGCAGCTTGAAAGGGGGCAGGTACACCGGGGAGCTGTTTTTT. Its protein product is CASSLKGGRYTGELFF.

The chain employs TRBV6-5 and TRBJ2-7; TRBD1 agrees at 7 bases. The CDR3 extends over 12 amino acids. The junction had 1 base not matched to a gene; V was cut back by 6 bases and J by 2 bases. CDR1 and CDR2 from the germline V gene are MNHEY and SVGAGI. This chain's CDR3 is CASRTGPYEQYF. DNA for the CDR3: TGTGCCAGCAGGACAGGGCCCTACGAGCAGTACTTC.

J is TRBJ1-1 and V is TRBV19, with D perhaps matching TRBD1 (6 bases). CDR1 and CDR2 (germline): LNHDA, SQIVND (reference sequence). The CDR3 sequence is 14 residues long. The germline V and J ends were trimmed by 4 bases and 5 bases, with 14 bases remaining between them. The CDR3 spells CASSRRGGETEAFF. The CDR3 DNA reads as TGTGCCAGTAGTAGAAGGGGGGGAGAAACTGAAGCTTTCTTT.

CDR3 protein: CASSNLGQVLSATNEKLFF. In nucleotides, the CDR3 is TGTGCCAGCTCAAATTTAGGGCAGGTACTTTCTGCAACTAATGAAAAACTGTTTTTT. J is TRBJ1-4 and V is TRBV18; D ambiguous. CDR1 is KGHSH, CDR2 LQKENI, per germline. The CDR3 has 19 residues. V lost 5 bases and J lost 0, with 22 bases in between.

The chain is built from TRBV7-6 and TRBJ1-2; 10 nucleotides match TRBD1. J lost 4 bases, V lost 5 bases, and 7 bases had no gene match. Germline CDR1 is SGHVS and CDR2 is FNYEAQ. The CDR3 runs 15 residues. In DNA, the CDR3 is TGTGCCAGCAGCCCAATCGGACAGGGGGGCTATGGCTACACCTTC. Translated: CASSPIGQGGYGYTF.

The chain couples TRBV11-1 to TRBJ1-2, with unresolved D. Looked up from germline, CDR1 is SGHAT and CDR2 is FQDESV (reference sequence). The V gene lost 5 bases and the J gene lost 3 bases, with 10 bases spanning the gap. The CDR3 contains 13 residues. As DNA, the CDR3 is TGTGCCAGCAGCCTTTCAAGGGACTATGGCTACACCTTC. Residues: CASSLSRDYGYTF.

This clone was recorded once. V and J are TRBV11-3 and TRBJ1-6; no definite D call. This CDR3 is 16 amino acids long. From germline, CDR1 is SGHNT and CDR2 YENEEA. Trimming removed 3 bases at V and 9 bases at J, with 18 bases between. The CDR3, as DNA: TGTGCCAGCAGCTTTTACCAGGTGGGGAGTGGTTCACCCCTCCACTTT. It yields the protein CASSFYQVGSGSPLHF.

The chain has TRBV5-1 and TRBJ2-2, with TRBD2 as a possible D gene (5 bases). The CDR3 covers 16 residues. V was cut by 3 bases and J by 1 base, with 13 bases left in between. Germline assignment: CDR1 SGHRS and CDR2 YFSETQ. CDR3 sequence: CASSSTPGRNTGELFF. CDR3 sequence (DNA): TGCGCCAGCAGCTCGACCCCGGGGAGGAACACCGGGGAGCTGTTTTTT. Variable domain in full (rest from reference TRBV5-1 and TRBJ2-2): KAGVTQTPRYLIKTRGQQVTLSCSPISGHRSVSWYQQTPGQGLQFLFEYFSETQRNKGNFPGRFSGRQFSNSRSEMNVSTLELGDSALYLCASSSTPGRNTGELFFGEGSRLTVL.